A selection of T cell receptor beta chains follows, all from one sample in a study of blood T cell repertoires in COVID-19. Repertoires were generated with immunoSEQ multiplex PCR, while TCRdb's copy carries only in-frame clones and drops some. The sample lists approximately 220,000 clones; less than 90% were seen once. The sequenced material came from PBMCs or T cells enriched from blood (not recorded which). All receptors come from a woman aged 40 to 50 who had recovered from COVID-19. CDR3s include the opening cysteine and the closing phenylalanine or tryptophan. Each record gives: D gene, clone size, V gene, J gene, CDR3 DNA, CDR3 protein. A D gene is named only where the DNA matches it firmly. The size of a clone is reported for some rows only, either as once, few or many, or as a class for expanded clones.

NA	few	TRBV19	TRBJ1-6	TGTGCCAGTAGCCCCGGGAAAAGGACCCTCCACTTT	CASSPGKRTLHF
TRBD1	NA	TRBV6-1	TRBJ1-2	TGTGCCAGCAGTGAAGGCGAGGGGGCGCGGGGCTACACCTTC	CASSEGEGARGYTF
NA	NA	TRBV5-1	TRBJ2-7	TGCGCCAGCAGCACGGGCTCCTACGAGCAGTACTTC	CASSTGSYEQYF
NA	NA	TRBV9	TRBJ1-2	TGTGCCAGCAGCGCGTCCGGTCAGGCCTATGGCTACACCTTC	CASSASGQAYGYTF
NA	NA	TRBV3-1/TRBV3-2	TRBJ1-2	TGTGCCAGCAGCCATCACAGTGGCCTCAAGGATGGCTACACCTTC	CASSHHSGLKDGYTF
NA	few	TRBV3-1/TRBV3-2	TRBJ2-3	TGTGCCAGCAGCCCTCGACAGGGAGGCAGCACAGATACGCAGTATTTT	CASSPRQGGSTDTQYF
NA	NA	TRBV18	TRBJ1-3	TGTGCCAGCTCACCACCGTCGGGGGTAAACACCATATATTTT	CASSPPSGVNTIYF
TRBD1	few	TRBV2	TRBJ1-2	TGTGCCAGCAGTGGGACAGGGTCGGAGGGCTACACCTTC	CASSGTGSEGYTF
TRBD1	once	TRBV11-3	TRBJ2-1	TGTGCCAGCAGCGTCGGGACAGGGCCATACAATGAGCAGTTCTTC	CASSVGTGPYNEQFF
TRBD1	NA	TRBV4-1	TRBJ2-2	TGCGCCAGCAGCCAACCGGGACAGGGAAGTGCCGGGGAGCTGTTTTTT	CASSQPGQGSAGELFF
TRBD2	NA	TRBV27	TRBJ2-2	TGTGCCACGACTAGCGGGGGACGATACACCGGGGAGCTGTTTTTT	CATTSGGRYTGELFF
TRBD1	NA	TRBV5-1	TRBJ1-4	TGCGCCAGCAGCTTCTCCTCCGGGACAGGGGCTGAAAAACTGTTTTTT	CASSFSSGTGAEKLFF
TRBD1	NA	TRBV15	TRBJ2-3	TGTGCCACCAGCAGAGATAAGACAGGGACGCAGTATTTT	CATSRDKTGTQYF
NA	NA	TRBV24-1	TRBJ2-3	TGTGCCACCAGTGACCTTAGCACAGATACGCAGTATTTT	CATSDLSTDTQYF
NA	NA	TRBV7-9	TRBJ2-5	TGTGCCAGCGAGGCAGAGACCCAGTACTTC	CASEAETQYF
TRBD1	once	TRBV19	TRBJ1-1	TGTGCCAGTACCCTCGACAGGGATTGGACTGAAGCTTTCTTT	CASTLDRDWTEAFF
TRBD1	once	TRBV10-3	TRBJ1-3	TGTGCCATCAGCCAACGACAGGGAACCTCTGGAAACACCATATATTTT	CAISQRQGTSGNTIYF
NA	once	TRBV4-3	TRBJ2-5	TGCGCCAGCAGCCAAGCCATGGGGGCAGCCGTGGAGACCCAGTACTTC	CASSQAMGAAVETQYF
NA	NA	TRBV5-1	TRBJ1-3	TGCGCCAGCAGCTTGGACGGAGCCTCTGGAAACACCATATATTTT	CASSLDGASGNTIYF
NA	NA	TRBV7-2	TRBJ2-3	TGTGCCAGCAGACCTCTAGCAGCAGGCACAGATACGCAGTATTTT	CASRPLAAGTDTQYF
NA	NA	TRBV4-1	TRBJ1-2	TGCGCCAGCAGGCGGGACGGGAACTATGGCTACACCTTC	CASRRDGNYGYTF
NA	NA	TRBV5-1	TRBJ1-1	TGCGCCAGCAGCTTTCGACAGACGAACACTGAAGCTTTCTTT	CASSFRQTNTEAFF
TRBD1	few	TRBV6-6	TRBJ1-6	TGTGCCAGCAGCACCGGGACAGAGAGTTCACCCCTCCACTTT	CASSTGTESSPLHF
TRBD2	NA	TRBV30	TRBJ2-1	TGTGCCTGGAGTCCGCGACTAGCGGGAGGGGATGAGCAGTTCTTC	CAWSPRLAGGDEQFF
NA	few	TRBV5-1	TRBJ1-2	TGCGCCAGCAGCCTGGACGAACACCCTGGCTACACCTTC	CASSLDEHPGYTF
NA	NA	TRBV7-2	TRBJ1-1	TGTGCCAGCAGCTTAATGGGCCCTTTCACGAACACTGAAGCTTTCTTT	CASSLMGPFTNTEAFF
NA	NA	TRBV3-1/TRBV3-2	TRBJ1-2	TGTGCCAGCAGCCAAGAAAAGCGAGGCTATGGCTACACCTTC	CASSQEKRGYGYTF
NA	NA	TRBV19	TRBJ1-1	TGTGCCAGTAGTAGTCCCAGAAGGGGGAACACTGAAGCTTTCTTT	CASSSPRRGNTEAFF
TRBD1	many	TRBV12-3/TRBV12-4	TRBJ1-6	TGTGCCAGCAGGGGGACAGCAAATTCACCCCTCCACTTT	CASRGTANSPLHF
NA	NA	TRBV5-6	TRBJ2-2	TGTGCCAGCAGCCCCCGTCCGGGACATTACACCGGGGAGCTGTTTTTT	CASSPRPGHYTGELFF
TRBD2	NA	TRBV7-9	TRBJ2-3	TGTGCCAGCAGCCGGGGAGGGCCGGGAGATACGCAGTATTTT	CASSRGGPGDTQYF
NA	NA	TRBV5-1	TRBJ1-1	TGCGCCAGCAGCTTGTTAGGGGCCGCAGGCACTGAAGCTTTCTTT	CASSLLGAAGTEAFF
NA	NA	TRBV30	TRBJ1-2	TGTGCCTGGAGTCTCACTCAGGGCGGCTACACCTTC	CAWSLTQGGYTF
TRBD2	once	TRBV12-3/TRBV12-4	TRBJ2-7	TGTGCCAGCAGTAGCGGGAGTCTCTACGAGCAGTACTTC	CASSSGSLYEQYF
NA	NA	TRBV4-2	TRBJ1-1	TGTGCCAGCAGCAGCGGGGGGACTGAAGCTTTCTTT	CASSSGGTEAFF
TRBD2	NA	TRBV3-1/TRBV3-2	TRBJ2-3	TGTGCCAGCAGCCTCACTACTAGCGGGAGGCGAGATACGCAGTATTTT	CASSLTTSGRRDTQYF
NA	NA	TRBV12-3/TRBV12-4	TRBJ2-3	TGTGCCAGCAGTTTCTCCGGTGATACGCAGTATTTT	CASSFSGDTQYF
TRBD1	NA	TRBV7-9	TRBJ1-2	TGTGCCAGCAGCCAGGACAGGGAAGAAGAGAGGGGCTACACCTTC	CASSQDREEERGYTF
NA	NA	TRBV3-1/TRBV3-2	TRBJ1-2	TGTGCCAGCAGCCAAACCAGGACAAGTTCTAACTATGGCTACACCTTC	CASSQTRTSSNYGYTF
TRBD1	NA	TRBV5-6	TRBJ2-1	TGTGCCAGCAGCTCGTTCGCAGGGGGCGCCTATGAGCAGTTCTTC	CASSSFAGGAYEQFF
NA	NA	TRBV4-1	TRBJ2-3	TGCGCCAGCAGCCTCTTAGGAGGCTCCACAGATACGCAGTATTTT	CASSLLGGSTDTQYF
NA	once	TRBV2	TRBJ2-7	TGTGCCAGCAGTGTTTCGGACTACTCCTACGAGCAGTACTTC	CASSVSDYSYEQYF
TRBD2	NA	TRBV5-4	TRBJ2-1	TGTGCCAGCAGCCCAGACCCGGGAGGTTTCTACAATGAGCAGTTCTTC	CASSPDPGGFYNEQFF
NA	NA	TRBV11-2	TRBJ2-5	TGTGCCAGCAGCTTAATAGTTGGAGAGACCCAGTACTTC	CASSLIVGETQYF
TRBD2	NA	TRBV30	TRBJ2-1	TGTGCCTGGAGTGTAAGATCTAGCGGGGTTTACAATGAGCAGTTCTTC	CAWSVRSSGVYNEQFF
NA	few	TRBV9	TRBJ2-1	TGTGCCAGCAGTGGAGGGGGAGGGCCGCCGAATGAGCAGTTCTTC	CASSGGGGPPNEQFF
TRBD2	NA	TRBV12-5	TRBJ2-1	TGTGCTAGTGGTTTGGTAGCGGGAGATGAGCAGTTCTTC	CASGLVAGDEQFF
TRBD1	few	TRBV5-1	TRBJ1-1	TGCGCCAGCGGACCGCCCCCCGGGACAGCCACTGAAGCTTTCTTT	CASGPPPGTATEAFF
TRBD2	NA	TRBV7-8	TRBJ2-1	TGTGCCAGCAGCTTAACCCCTAGCGGGAGCTGGCTCTACAATGAGCAGTTCTTC	CASSLTPSGSWLYNEQFF
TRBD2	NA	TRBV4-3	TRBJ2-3	TGCGCCAGCAGCCAAACGACTAGCGGGACTTTCACAGATACGCAGTATTTT	CASSQTTSGTFTDTQYF
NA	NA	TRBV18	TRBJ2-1	TGTGCCAGCTCACCACCGGAGGGGGCAAATGAGCAGTTCTTC	CASSPPEGANEQFF
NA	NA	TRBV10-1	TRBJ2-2	TGCGCCAGCAGTTCCCTTGTCACCGGGGAGCTGTTTTTT	CASSSLVTGELFF
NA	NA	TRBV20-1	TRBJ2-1	TGCAGTGCTACAAGAAAGGAGTTGCGGTTCTTC	CSATRKELRFF